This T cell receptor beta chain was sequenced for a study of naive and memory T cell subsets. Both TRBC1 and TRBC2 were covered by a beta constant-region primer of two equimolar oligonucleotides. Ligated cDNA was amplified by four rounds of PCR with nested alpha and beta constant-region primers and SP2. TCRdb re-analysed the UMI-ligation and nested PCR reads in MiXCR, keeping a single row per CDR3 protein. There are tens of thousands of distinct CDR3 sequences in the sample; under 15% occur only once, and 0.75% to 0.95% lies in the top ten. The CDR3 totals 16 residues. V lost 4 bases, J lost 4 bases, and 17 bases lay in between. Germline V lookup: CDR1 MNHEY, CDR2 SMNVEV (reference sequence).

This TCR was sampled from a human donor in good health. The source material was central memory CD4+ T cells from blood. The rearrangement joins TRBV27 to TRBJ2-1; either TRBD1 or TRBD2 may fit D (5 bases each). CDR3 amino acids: CASSSGLRDGYNEQFF. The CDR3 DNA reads TGTGCCAGCAGTTCGGGGCTCCGGGACGGATACAATGAGCAGTTCTTC.